This TCR beta chain was profiled in a study of identical twins. Germline-derived CDR1 and CDR2 are MNHEY and SMNVEV (reference sequence). The V end lost 5 bases, the J end lost 9 bases, and 8 bases lay between the germline ends. This CDR3 has 12 amino acids. TCRdb re-analysed the 5' RACE reads in MiXCR, keeping a single row per CDR3 protein. The table lists over 200,000 distinct CDR3 sequences, 6.5% of them singletons. This clonotype was counted ten times or more. These data also formed part of another study, on T cells expressing NK-cell markers.

The chain carries TRBV27 and TRBJ1-6; D may be TRBD1 (5 bases). The receptor comes from a young woman in good health. The sequenced sample was CD8+ T cells sorted from blood. The CDR3 sequence: CASSGGGSPLHF. CDR3 nucleotide sequence: TGTGCCAGCAGTGGGGGGGGTTCACCCCTCCACTTT.